This T cell receptor (beta chain) emerged from a study of Ad26.COV2.S vaccination and SARS-CoV-2 variants. Study-level information: By the intramuscular route, Ad26.COV2.S was given once, or twice 56 days apart. Findings of the study overall: Participants in the vaccine arm had higher spike-specific TCR breadth; placebo recipients had lower.

As to this clone: Its antigen remains unidentified.

The CDR3 is 16 residues long. Germline V gene sequence: CDR1 LNHDA, CDR2 SQIVND (reference sequence). V gave up 9 bases and J gave up 10 bases; unmatched junction bases: 16. Treatment described: 15 to 20 received Ad26.COV2.S at low or high dose, single or two shots; about 5 received placebo; per-sample allocation not given. Day 63 following the first vaccine or placebo injection was when the samples were taken. Built on an Ad26 vector, the vaccine expressed Wuhan-strain SARS-CoV-2 spike. Generated by immunoSEQ multiplex PCR, the TCRdb table keeps only in-frame clones and is missing some. The table records 450,000 to 550,000 clones, approximately 92% of them present only once.

The gene calls are TRBV19 and TRBJ1-6; the match to TRBD1 covers 9 bases. Sequences were derived from peripheral blood, sampled in a trial of Ad26.COV2.S vaccine versus placebo. This clonotype was sampled from a person between 18 and 65 years old who received the Ad26.COV2.S COVID-19 vaccine or a placebo. The CDR3 sequence: CASQKLTGTGNSPLHF. The CDR3 DNA sequence: TGTGCCAGCCAGAAACTGACCGGGACAGGGAACTCACCCCTCCACTTT.